This TCR beta chain was profiled in a study of CD4+ T cells in melanoma. Remarks on this clone: The antigen remains undetermined.

Study-wide findings and caveats: In melanoma, neoantigen-specific CD4+ T cells reportedly differed in differentiation state.

Germline trimming cut 0 bases from V and 4 bases from J; bases unmatched to any gene: 6. The CDR3 is 17 residues long. Germline assignment: CDR1 MGHRA and CDR2 YSYEKL. Assay used: immunoSEQ multiplex PCR; TCRdb lists only in-frame clones, some missing. The sample has 52,000 or so clones; almost 70% are singletons. The receptor was derived from a human donor with melanoma. The chain uses TRBV4-1 and TRBJ2-2; 9 bases map to TRBD2. Sequenced: tumor tissue. This chain's CDR3 is CASSQDEAGGGTGELFF. The CDR3 DNA is TGCGCCAGCAGCCAAGATGAAGCGGGGGGCGGCACCGGGGAGCTGTTTTTT.